The source of this T cell receptor (beta chain) is a study of T cell responses to AZD1222 COVID-19 vaccine. Study-level findings and limits: Unmutated regions of variants are reportedly targeted by nearly half of spike-specific TCRs. The repertoires were collected only after the peak T cell response.

V lost 3 bases, J lost 3 bases, and 4 bases stayed unmatched. The V gene's germline CDR1 is SGHAT and CDR2 FQDESV (reference sequence). The CDR3 is made up of 15 amino acids. With regard to this clone: What it recognizes is unknown.

Repertoires were generated with immunoSEQ multiplex PCR, while TCRdb's copy carries only in-frame clones and drops some. The sample has 160,000 or so clones, roughly 90% seen once; the top ten hold about 4.3%. This receptor was taken from an adult who received the AZD1222 COVID-19 vaccine. V and J are TRBV11-1 and TRBJ2-7, with 11 bases matching TRBD2. Sequenced here: peripheral blood, sampled 28 days after the second AZD1222 dose. The CDR3 sequence: CASSFLAGGSYEQYF. DNA for the CDR3: TGTGCCAGCAGCTTTCTAGCGGGGGGAAGCTACGAGCAGTACTTC.